These 21 T cell receptor beta chains were sequenced from one sample in a study of T cell responses to AZD1222 COVID-19 vaccine. Sequencing used immunoSEQ multiplex PCR; TCRdb keeps in-frame clones, though not all of them. The sample holds over 100,000 clones, about 91% seen once. This specimen consisted of peripheral blood, obtained on day 0 of AZD1222 vaccination. The receptors originated from an adult in good health.

The chain uses TRBV3-1 (or the pseudogene TRBV3-2) and TRBJ2-1; TRBD2 matches at 9 bases. CDR3 size: 17 residues. V was clipped by 4 bases and J by 0 bases; unmatched bases: 7. CDR1 LGHDT and CDR2 YNNKEL come from the germline V gene (reference sequence). CDR3 nucleotide sequence: TGTGCCAGCAGCCCAGAAAGCGGGAGGAGCTCCTACAATGAGCAGTTCTTC. It encodes CASSPESGRSSYNEQFF.

The CDR3 protein is CASQGVNTEAFF. CDR3 nucleotide sequence: TGTGCCTCCCAGGGAGTGAACACTGAAGCTTTCTTT. The genes are TRBV30 and TRBJ1-1; tentative D call: TRBD1 (5 bases). V lost 7 bases to trimming and J lost 0 bases, with 9 bases between them. CDR3 size: 12 residues. From germline, CDR1 is GTSNPN and CDR2 SVGIG (reference sequence).

The chain is built from TRBV4-1 and TRBJ1-2, with 9 bases lining up with TRBD1. Germline V lookup: CDR1 MGHRA, CDR2 YSYEKL. The CDR3 is made up of 18 amino acids. V dropped 2 bases and J dropped 7; count of bases not matched to a gene: 17. The CDR3 sequence is CASSQRVFRDRVISGYTF. For the CDR3, the DNA is TGCGCCAGCAGCCAAAGGGTATTCCGGGACAGGGTTATAAGTGGCTACACCTTC.

V usage is TRBV12-3 or TRBV12-4 and J usage is TRBJ1-1; no firm D call. This CDR3 contains 13 residues. V was pared by 5 bases and J by 4 bases, with 11 bases between. Here the CDR3 DNA reads TGTGCCAGCAGTACCAATGGGGTCACTGAAGCTTTCTTT. It yields the protein CASSTNGVTEAFF.

V is TRBV5-1 and J is TRBJ2-5, with 9 positions matching TRBD1. Losses at the gene ends were 0 bases for V and 5 bases for J; bases not matched to a gene: 5. The CDR3 covers 15 residues. The germline gives CDR1 SGHRS, CDR2 YFSETQ. The DNA for the CDR3 is TGCGCCAGCAGCTTGGAGACAGGGGGTGGGGAGACCCAGTACTTC. Protein product: CASSLETGGGETQYF.

This clone came up a few times. The rearrangement joins TRBV24-1 to TRBJ2-3; D is tentatively TRBD1 or TRBD2 (6 bases each). Trimming shortened V by 7 bases and J by 5 bases, and 15 bases separated the two germline ends. CDR1 KGHDR and CDR2 SFDVKD come from the germline V gene. This CDR3 spans 14 amino acids. CDR3 in DNA: TGTGCCACCAGCAGCGAGGGGGGCGAAGATACGCAGTATTTT. Translated, it gives CATSSEGGEDTQYF.

This clone has a handful of counts. V gene TRBV7-2 combines with J gene TRBJ2-7; TRBD2 matches at 10 bases. Germline V gives CDR1 SGHTA, CDR2 FQGNSA. V shed 2 bases and J 7 bases; nucleotides not matched to a gene: 14. The CDR3 is 17 residues long. CDR3 DNA: TGTGCCAGCAGCTTACGGCCCCCTGCTAGCGGGGGTGTGGAGCAGTACTTC. It specifies CASSLRPPASGGVEQYF.

This chain uses TRBV10-1 with TRBJ2-1; 10 bases line up with TRBD1. J was trimmed by 8 bases and V by 2 bases; bases with no gene match: 6. Germline V CDR1 and CDR2: WNHNN, SYGVQD (reference sequence). The CDR3 extends over 15 amino acids. CDR3 in amino acids: CASSENRGTGDEQFF. CDR3 in DNA: TGCGCCAGCAGTGAGAATCGAGGGACAGGGGATGAGCAGTTCTTC.

On this clone itself: The junction departs from germline at one end; a sequencing error may be responsible. The gene calls are TRBV6-5 and TRBJ1-1, with a tentative D call TRBD1 (6 bases). In germline, CDR1 is MNHEY, CDR2 SVGAGI. CDR3 length equals 15 residues. Here the CDR3 reads CASSYLGGRNAEAFF. CDR3 in DNA: TGTGCCAGCAGTTACCTTGGGGGGCGGAACGCTGAAGCTTTCTTT.

V gene TRBV11-2 combines with J gene TRBJ1-4; D perhaps matches TRBD1 (5 bases). This CDR3 region has 18 residues. Trimming removed 1 base at V and 7 bases at J, with 22 bases between. CDR1 SGHAT and CDR2 FQNNGV come from the germline V gene. The CDR3, as DNA: TGTGCCAGCAGCTTAGGACAAGGGCCCTTTCTTGGGACTGAAAAACTGTTTTTT. It specifies CASSLGQGPFLGTEKLFF. The complete variable domain, with remaining parts taken from reference TRBV11-2 and TRBJ1-4, reads EAGVAQSPRYKIIEKRQSVAFWCNPISGHATLYWYQQILGQGPKLLIQFQNNGVVDDSQLPKDRFSAERLKGVDSTLKIQPAKLEDSAVYLCASSLGQGPFLGTEKLFFGSGTQLSVL.

J is TRBJ1-2 and V is TRBV27, with TRBD1 matching over 9 bases. The CDR3 has 14 amino acids. Germline assignment: CDR1 MNHEY and CDR2 SMNVEV (reference sequence). Trimming removed 3 bases from V and 7 bases from J; junction bases left unmatched: 6. CDR3 coding DNA: TGTGCCAGCAGTTTCAATACAGGGGGCAGTGGCTACACCTTC. Translating gives CASSFNTGGSGYTF.

This chain connects TRBV4-1 to TRBJ2-1, with D possibly matching TRBD1 (5 bases). Germline V gene lookup returns CDR1 MGHRA and CDR2 YSYEKL. The CDR3 totals 15 residues. V lost 4 bases and J lost 8, with 18 bases in between. The DNA for the CDR3 is TGCGCCAGCAGCCCCGACCCGCAGGGCGGCGATGAGCAGTTCTTC. Translating it yields CASSPDPQGGDEQFF.

The genes are TRBV4-2 and TRBJ1-3, with no clear D. The CDR3 has 14 amino acids. Trimming pared 1 base from V and 1 base from J, leaving 5 bases between. The V gene's germline CDR1 is LGHNA and CDR2 YNFKEQ. In DNA form, the CDR3 reads TGTGCCAGCAGCCAAGGCCGATCTGGAAACACCATATATTTT. Amino acids: CASSQGRSGNTIYF.

The rearrangement joins TRBV19 to TRBJ1-4; 8 bases are a match to TRBD1. The germline V gene has CDR1 LNHDA and CDR2 SQIVND (reference sequence). The trim removed 9 bases at V and 3 bases at J, leaving 9 bases unmatched. CDR3 size: 15 residues. The CDR3: CASGQGGEPNEKLFF. CDR3 coding DNA: TGTGCCAGCGGACAGGGAGGGGAGCCTAATGAAAAACTGTTTTTT.

V gene TRBV10-3 combines with J gene TRBJ1-5; no clear D gene. Trimming took 8 bases from V and 0 from J, leaving 8 bases between them. Germline lookup yields CDR1 ENHRY and CDR2 SYGVKD. CDR3 size: 13 residues. CDR3 DNA: TGTGCCATCCGCACCGATAGCAATCAGCCCCAGCATTTT. Protein product: CAIRTDSNQPQHF.

The J gene is TRBJ1-2, the V gene TRBV6-2 or TRBV6-3; D gene unclear. CDR3 length equals 11 residues. Per germline, CDR1 MNHEY and CDR2 SVGEGT. The V end lost 5 bases, the J end lost 0 bases, and 1 base lay between the germline ends. CDR3 region: CASSTNYGYTF. CDR3 sequence (DNA): TGTGCCAGCAGTACTAACTATGGCTACACCTTC.

This clone qualifies as medium-sized. V usage is TRBV10-3 and J usage is TRBJ2-1; D may be TRBD1 or TRBD2 (5 bases each). The CDR3 has 15 amino acids. Germline V lookup: CDR1 ENHRY, CDR2 SYGVKD. Trimming left V 5 bases short and J 5 bases short, with 16 bases between. CDR3 loop: CAISIGSVGDNEQFF. The CDR3, as DNA: TGTGCCATCAGTATTGGTTCGGTGGGGGACAATGAGCAGTTCTTC.

The gene calls are TRBV2 and TRBJ1-2, with D perhaps matching TRBD1 (5 bases). This CDR3 has 13 amino acids. V was cut by 5 bases and J by 3 bases, with 10 bases left in between. Per the germline V gene, CDR1 is SNHLY and CDR2 is FYNNEI. In nucleotides, the CDR3 is TGTGCCAGCAGTCTTGTCAGGGACTATGGCTACACCTTC. Its protein product is CASSLVRDYGYTF. Supplemented by reference TRBV2 and TRBJ1-2, the full variable domain reads EPEVTQTPSHQVTQMGQEVILRCVPISNHLYFYWYRQILGQKVEFLVSFYNNEISEKSEIFDDQFSVERPDGSNFTLKIRSTKLEDSAMYFCASSLVRDYGYTFGSGTRLTVV.

The chain recombines TRBV7-9 with TRBJ1-4, with D possibly TRBD1 on 5 matching bases. V lost 4 bases and J lost 0, with 18 bases in between. The CDR3 runs 18 residues. Germline V gene data show CDR1 as SEHNR and CDR2 as FQNEAQ (reference sequence). The CDR3 region has the DNA TGTGCCAGCAGCTCCCCCTCGGGGCAGTATGCAACTAATGAAAAACTGTTTTTT. Protein sequence: CASSSPSGQYATNEKLFF.

The chain combines TRBV7-9 with TRBJ1-4; a weak D match, TRBD1 (5 bases). The CDR3 is made up of 14 amino acids. From germline, CDR1 is SEHNR and CDR2 FQNEAQ (reference sequence). V was pared by 1 base and J by 4 bases, with 7 bases between. CDR3 nucleotides: TGTGCCAGCAGCTTAGGGGGACTTAATGAAAAACTGTTTTTT. Translating it yields CASSLGGLNEKLFF.

The chain recombines TRBV4-2 with TRBJ1-4; TRBD1 matches 12 bases. Germline V lookup: CDR1 LGHNA, CDR2 YNFKEQ. The V and J ends lost 0 bases and 7 bases, in that order; junction bases with no gene match: 3. This CDR3 contains 16 residues. CDR3 loop: CASSQDPGQGAEKLFF. The CDR3, as DNA: TGTGCCAGCAGCCAAGATCCGGGACAGGGGGCTGAAAAACTGTTTTTT.